These 21 T cell receptor beta chains came from one sample sequenced in a study of T cells after posttransplantation cyclophosphamide. Assay: immunoSEQ multiplex PCR; the TCRdb copy retains only in-frame clones and omits some. The specimen has about 10,000 clones, none found just once. Busulfan-fludarabine conditioning, marrow transplant, and cyclophosphamide on days +3 and +4 were administered. Sequenced here: PBMCs, sampled around 350 days after allogeneic stem cell transplant with posttransplant cyclophosphamide. The receptors come from a male patient aged 45-60 years who received an allogeneic stem cell transplant from a related donor and was CMV-positive. The graft donor may have given rise to some T cells.

This clone was counted many times. V usage is TRBV6-5 and J usage is TRBJ1-2; D is uncertain. The CDR3 length is 13 residues. Germline CDR1 is MNHEY and CDR2 is SVGAGI. The V end was cut by 0 bases, the J end by 5 bases, with 7 bases between. The chain's CDR3 is CASSYSIEYGYTF. CDR3 nucleotides: TGTGCCAGCAGTTACTCGATAGAGTATGGCTACACCTTC.

Ten or more counts support this clone. The chain combines TRBV7-2 with TRBJ1-4; 8 nucleotides agree with TRBD1. The CDR3 runs 14 residues. Germline CDR1 reads SGHTA; CDR2 reads FQGNSA. V lost 7 bases and J lost 10; bases outside the gene matches: 11. The chain's CDR3 is CASTLDRGVGKLFF. CDR3 DNA: TGTGCCAGCACCCTCGACAGGGGAGTTGGAAAACTGTTTTTT.

This clone was detected ten times or more. The chain couples TRBV5-6 to TRBJ2-3, with 9 bases identical to TRBD2. Losses at the gene ends were 1 base for V and 0 bases for J; bases not matched to a gene: 0. There are 15 residues in the CDR3. Germline CDR1 and CDR2: SGHDT and YYEEEE. CDR3 in amino acids: CASSLSGGSTDTQYF. As DNA, the CDR3 is TGTGCCAGCAGCTTGAGCGGGGGGAGCACAGATACGCAGTATTTT.

This chain joins TRBV5-6 and TRBJ2-5; 8 bases are a match to TRBD1. The J call is in doubt because the DNA end fits TRBJ2-7 better. CDR1 and CDR2 (germline): SGHDT, YYEEEE. This CDR3 spans 14 amino acids. The CDR3 loop reads CASSSRTGNYEQYF. CDR3 in DNA: TGTGCCAGCAGCTCGCGGACAGGGAACTACGAGCAGTACTTC.

This clone was detected ten times or more. The J gene is TRBJ2-7, the V gene TRBV7-8, with D tentatively TRBD1 (6 bases). Between the trimmed V and J ends, which lost 0 bases and 6 bases, there was a span of 21 bases. CDR1 is SGHVS, CDR2 FQNEAQ, per germline. The CDR3 is 17 amino acids. Written as DNA, the CDR3 is TGTGCCAGCAGCTTAGCGACAGGCAGCTGGGAGAAGGTCGAGCAGTACTTC. Encoded protein: CASSLATGSWEKVEQYF. Drawing the rest from reference TRBV7-8 and TRBJ2-7, the complete variable domain is GAGVSQSPRYKVAKRGQDVALRCDPISGHVSLFWYQQALGQGPEFLTYFQNEAQLDKSGLPSDRFFAERPEGSVSTLKIQRTQQEDSAVYLCASSLATGSWEKVEQYFGPGTRLTVT.

The chain couples TRBV7-3 to TRBJ2-1; TRBD2 matches 11 bases. CDR1 is SGHTA, CDR2 FQGTGA, per germline. This CDR3 comprises 16 residues. The V segment lost 2 bases and the J segment 9 bases; nucleotides outside the gene matches: 9. The CDR3 nucleotides read TGTGCCAGCAGCTTAGCCCCCCTTAGCGGGAGGGGTGAGCAGTTCTTC. Its protein product is CASSLAPLSGRGEQFF.

This clone has a count of ten or more. The gene calls are TRBV27 and TRBJ2-7; 9 bases map to TRBD2. Germline V gene lookup returns CDR1 MNHEY and CDR2 SMNVEV (reference sequence). CDR3 length: 15 residues. The ends lost 5 bases at V and 0 bases at J; junction bases unmatched: 5. The DNA for the CDR3 is TGTGCCAGCAGTGTAGCGGGAGCCCTCTCCTACGAGCAGTACTTC. It encodes CASSVAGALSYEQYF.

This clone was recorded many times. This chain joins TRBV5-1 and TRBJ2-1, with TRBD2 matching 7 bases. V shed 0 bases and J 8 bases; nucleotides not matched to a gene: 8. CDR3 length equals 15 residues. Germline lookup yields CDR1 SGHRS and CDR2 YFSETQ. The CDR3 nucleotides are TGCGCCAGCAGCTTGGCAGGCGGGAGTAGGTATGAGCAGTTCTTC. Amino acids: CASSLAGGSRYEQFF.

In its sample, this clone was seen many times. The chain has TRBV7-2 and TRBJ2-7; TRBD1 aligns across 7 bases. The length of the CDR3 is 14 residues. Germline loops: CDR1 SGHTA, CDR2 FQGNSA. V was clipped by 5 bases and J by 6 bases; unmatched bases: 10. This CDR3 is CASSARQGLGEQYF. CDR3 DNA sequence: TGTGCCAGCAGCGCCCGACAGGGCCTGGGCGAGCAGTACTTC.

This clone was seen many times. The chain has TRBV9 and TRBJ2-5, with a tentative D call TRBD1 (6 bases). Per germline, CDR1 SGDLS and CDR2 YYNGEE. The V end was cut by 5 bases, the J end by 4 bases, with 18 bases between. The CDR3 covers 15 residues. CDR3 DNA sequence: TGTGCCAGCAGACCTCGGGACACCCGGGGAGAGACCCAGTACTTC. It specifies CASRPRDTRGETQYF.

This clone was counted many times. The chain is built from TRBV11-2 and TRBJ1-1; 12 bases agree with TRBD1. J was trimmed by 3 bases and V by 1 base; bases with no gene match: 9. The CDR3 consists of 18 residues. In germline, CDR1 is SGHAT, CDR2 FQNNGV. DNA for the CDR3: TGTGCCAGCAGCTTAGTATTGGGACAGGGGGCCAAGCACACTGAAGCTTTCTTT. Translated, it gives CASSLVLGQGAKHTEAFF. The full variable domain, completed using reference TRBV11-2 and TRBJ1-1, is EAGVAQSPRYKIIEKRQSVAFWCNPISGHATLYWYQQILGQGPKLLIQFQNNGVVDDSQLPKDRFSAERLKGVDSTLKIQPAKLEDSAVYLCASSLVLGQGAKHTEAFFGQGTRLTVV.

This clone was found many times. The J gene is TRBJ2-1, the V gene TRBV29-1, with D perhaps matching TRBD1 (6 bases). Trimming cost V 0 bases and J 15 bases, with 15 bases left between them. CDR3 length equals 12 residues. Germline V gives CDR1 SQVTM, CDR2 ANQGSEA. The CDR3 here is CSVEDHSDRGFF. As DNA, the CDR3 is TGCAGCGTTGAAGATCATTCGGACAGAGGGTTCTTC.

In this sample, this clone turned up many times. The J gene is TRBJ2-7, the V gene TRBV19; D might be TRBD2 (7 bases). V was shortened by 0 bases and J by 5 bases, with 17 bases between the two germline ends. The length of the CDR3 is 16 residues. CDR1 is LNHDA, CDR2 SQIVND, per germline (reference sequence). The CDR3 protein is CASSIDLGGAWDEQYF. Written as DNA, the CDR3 is TGTGCCAGTAGTATAGATCTTGGGGGGGCCTGGGACGAGCAGTACTTC.

The sample holds many counts of this clone. J is TRBJ2-3 and V is TRBV15; 7 nucleotides align to TRBD1. The germline V gene has CDR1 LNHNV and CDR2 YYDKDF (reference sequence). The CDR3 loop spans 14 amino acids. The V and J ends lost 5 bases and 5 bases, in that order; junction bases with no gene match: 7. The CDR3 protein is CATSARTGVDTQYF. In nucleotides, the CDR3 is TGTGCCACCAGCGCACGAACAGGGGTAGATACGCAGTATTTT. Full variable domain (missing parts from reference TRBV15 and TRBJ2-3): DAMVIQNPRYQVTQFGKPVTLSCSQTLNHNVMYWYQQKSSQAPKLLFHYYDKDFNNEADTPDNFQSRRPNTSFCFLDIRSPGLGDTAMYLCATSARTGVDTQYFGPGTRLTVL.

This clone was found a few times. This chain uses TRBV30 with TRBJ1-6; the match to TRBD1 covers 11 bases. CDR3 length equals 17 residues. CDR1 is GTSNPN and CDR2 is SVGIG in the germline V gene (reference sequence). The V segment lost 3 bases and the J segment 6 bases; nucleotides outside the gene matches: 10. CDR3 sequence reads: CAWSPGTGGRFNSPLHF. In DNA form, the CDR3 reads TGTGCCTGGAGCCCGGGGACAGGGGGTCGGTTTAATTCACCCCTCCACTTT.

In this sample, this clone is medium-sized. The chain carries TRBV10-1 and TRBJ2-6; D is perhaps TRBD2 (5 bases). V was cut by 0 bases and J by 0 bases, with 15 bases left in between. This CDR3 is built from 19 residues. Per germline, CDR1 WNHNN and CDR2 SYGVQD (reference sequence). CDR3 in amino acids: CASSESGRWPISGANVLTF. Here the CDR3 DNA reads TGCGCCAGCAGTGAGTCGGGGAGATGGCCCATCTCTGGGGCCAACGTCCTGACTTTC.

This clone was seen many times. The J gene is TRBJ2-7, the V gene TRBV25-1, with D unclear. Trimming cost V 8 bases and J 2 bases, with 10 bases left between them. The germline CDR1 and CDR2 sequences are MGHDK and SYGVNS. This CDR3 region has 12 residues. CDR3 bases: TGTGCCAGCGGAGCCGGAACCTACGAGCAGTACTTC. Residues: CASGAGTYEQYF.

This clone appeared many times. V gene TRBV6-5 combines with J gene TRBJ2-3, with 9 bases fitting TRBD2. Germline V gives CDR1 MNHEY, CDR2 SVGAGI. CDR3 length: 15 residues. Trimming removed 8 bases from V and 3 bases from J; junction bases left unmatched: 9. CDR3 amino acids: CASRWGGGATDTQYF. The CDR3 nucleotides are TGTGCCAGCCGGTGGGGCGGGGGGGCAACAGATACGCAGTATTTT.

In this sample, this clone turned up many times. CDR3 DNA sequence: TGTGCCAGCTCACAGCGACAGGGGGCCTACGAGCAGTACTTC. As protein: CASSQRQGAYEQYF. The chain uses TRBV18 and TRBJ2-7; 9 bases agree with TRBD1. V shed 4 bases, J shed 2 bases, and the junction held 3 bases outside the gene matches. Germline V gene sequence: CDR1 KGHSH, CDR2 LQKENI. This CDR3 spans 14 amino acids.

This clone was found many times. The chain joins TRBV19 to TRBJ2-5, with 10 bases identical to TRBD1. In germline, CDR1 is LNHDA, CDR2 SQIVND (reference sequence). There are 16 residues in the CDR3. V trimming: 3 bases; J trimming: 0 bases; junction bases outside the gene matches: 4. The CDR3 reads CASSIWTGGDQETQYF. The CDR3 region has the DNA TGTGCCAGTAGTATTTGGACAGGGGGGGACCAAGAGACCCAGTACTTC.

This clone was seen ten or more times. The DNA for the CDR3 is TGTGCCAGCTCACCGGAGGGGGCGGTCGGCTACACCTTC. Its translation: CASSPEGAVGYTF. The rearrangement joins TRBV18 to TRBJ1-2; 7 bases agree with TRBD1. The CDR3 totals 13 residues. CDR1 is KGHSH, CDR2 LQKENI, per germline. J gave up 8 bases and V 3 bases, and 6 bases lay outside the gene matches.